A single sample is the source of the 9 T cell receptor beta chains below, sequenced in a study of regulatory T cells in long-lasting Graves disease. CDR3-region Arm-PCR and iRepertoire HTBI primers produced the TCR beta libraries. TCRdb itself ran the multiplex PCR reads through MiXCR, one entry per CDR3 protein. The sample contains some 560,000 distinct CDR3 sequences, about 16% of which appear only once. The time point denotes: newly diagnosed GD, antithyroid drugs for less than 3 months. PBMCs were the source of the RNA used for TCR sequencing. In addition, the sample was reused for a study of T cells in Graves' hyperthyroidism and ophthalmopathy.

Sequenced material: peripheral blood mononuclear cells (PBMCs), taken at new diagnosis, from a patient treated with antithyroid drugs. All receptors derive from a woman aged 40-60 years with Graves disease.

This clonotype appeared many times. The V and J genes are TRBV12-3 or TRBV12-4 and TRBJ1-2; D possibly corresponds to TRBD1 (6 bases). Deletions cut 3 bases from V and 3 bases from J, with 8 bases between. The CDR3 consists of 13 residues. CDR3 sequence reads: CASSFRTDYGYTF. The CDR3 DNA sequence: TGTGCCAGCAGTTTTAGGACAGACTATGGCTACACCTTC.

The V and J genes are TRBV24-1 and TRBJ2-7; 9 bases fit TRBD1. CDR1 KGHDR and CDR2 SFDVKD come from the germline V gene. The trim removed 11 bases at V and 3 bases at J, leaving 13 bases unmatched. The CDR3 length is 15 residues. As DNA, the CDR3 is TGTGCCAGCAGCCCGGGACAGGGTTCCCTCTACGAGCAGTACTTC. Its protein product is CASSPGQGSLYEQYF.

This clonotype was seen a few times. The rearrangement uses TRBV30 and TRBJ1-6, with D maybe TRBD1 (5 bases). The CDR3 is made up of 17 amino acids. Trimming shortened V by 4 bases and J by 3 bases, and 19 bases separated the two germline ends. The V gene's germline CDR1 is GTSNPN and CDR2 SVGIG (reference sequence). CDR3 sequence (DNA): TGTGCCTGGACCCTGGGGGACCTGTATCTCTATAATTCACCCCTCCACTTT. Translated: CAWTLGDLYLYNSPLHF.

The chain uses TRBV5-1 and TRBJ1-1; no reliable D call. This CDR3 comprises 16 residues. Germline V lookup: CDR1 SGHRS, CDR2 YFSETQ. Trimming took 0 bases from V and 0 from J, leaving 12 bases between them. CDR3 sequence (DNA): TGCGCCAGCAGCTTGGCTCCCGCCGGGGTGAACACTGAAGCTTTCTTT. Translated, it gives CASSLAPAGVNTEAFF. The variable domain in full, with the rest retrieved from reference TRBV5-1 and TRBJ1-1, is KAGVTQTPRYLIKTRGQQVTLSCSPISGHRSVSWYQQTPGQGLQFLFEYFSETQRNKGNFPGRFSGRQFSNSRSEMNVSTLELGDSALYLCASSLAPAGVNTEAFFGQGTRLTVV.

This chain joins TRBV5-1 and TRBJ2-7; 11 bases line up with TRBD2. V lost 6 bases to trimming and J lost 4 bases; unmatched junction nucleotides: 9. The CDR3 consists of 15 residues. CDR1 and CDR2 from the germline V gene are SGHRS and YFSETQ. For the CDR3, the DNA is TGCGCCAGCACCCAACTAGCGGGGGCGATATACGAGCAGTACTTC. Residues: CASTQLAGAIYEQYF.

There are many counts of this clonotype. This chain's CDR3 is CASSFLLANQPQHF. CDR3 coding DNA: TGTGCCAGCAGTTTTCTATTGGCGAATCAGCCCCAGCATTTT. The rearrangement uses TRBV2 and TRBJ1-5, with D hard to call. Deletions cut 5 bases from V and 4 bases from J, with 12 bases between. Looked up from germline, CDR1 is SNHLY and CDR2 is FYNNEI. This CDR3 has 14 amino acids.

This sequence joins TRBV7-9 and TRBJ1-5; the match to TRBD1 covers 7 bases. Per germline, CDR1 SEHNR and CDR2 FQNEAQ (reference sequence). This CDR3 is 15 amino acids long. With 1 base clipped from V and 3 bases from J, the junction kept 3 bases outside the gene matches. As DNA, the CDR3 is TGTGCCAGCAGCTTAGGAGGGGGCTTCAATCAGCCCCAGCATTTT. Its protein product is CASSLGGGFNQPQHF. The variable domain in full, with the rest retrieved from reference TRBV7-9 and TRBJ1-5, is DTGVSQNPRHKITKRGQNVTFRCDPISEHNRLYWYRQTLGQGPEFLTYFQNEAQLEKSRLLSDRFSAERPKGSFSTLEIQRTEQGDSAMYLCASSLGGGFNQPQHFGDGTRLSIL.

This clonotype has just one count. V gene TRBV20-1 combines with J gene TRBJ2-5; D may be TRBD1 (6 bases). The CDR3 extends over 14 amino acids. V lost 6 bases to trimming and J lost 4 bases, with 18 bases between them. Per germline, CDR1 DFQATT and CDR2 SNEGSKA (reference sequence). Here the CDR3 reads CSAPETGPRETQYF. The CDR3 bases are TGCAGTGCCCCTGAGACAGGCCCCAGAGAGACCCAGTACTTC.

This clonotype was counted at least ten times. The chain is built from TRBV3-1 and TRBJ1-4, with TRBD1 matching over 7 bases. V lost 5 bases, J lost 3 bases, and 6 bases stayed unmatched. The CDR3 consists of 15 residues. Per the germline V gene, CDR1 is LGHDT and CDR2 is YNNKEL (reference sequence). The CDR3, as DNA: TGTGCCAGCAGCGACGACAGGGCTTCTAATGAAAAACTGTTTTTT. Encoded protein: CASSDDRASNEKLFF.